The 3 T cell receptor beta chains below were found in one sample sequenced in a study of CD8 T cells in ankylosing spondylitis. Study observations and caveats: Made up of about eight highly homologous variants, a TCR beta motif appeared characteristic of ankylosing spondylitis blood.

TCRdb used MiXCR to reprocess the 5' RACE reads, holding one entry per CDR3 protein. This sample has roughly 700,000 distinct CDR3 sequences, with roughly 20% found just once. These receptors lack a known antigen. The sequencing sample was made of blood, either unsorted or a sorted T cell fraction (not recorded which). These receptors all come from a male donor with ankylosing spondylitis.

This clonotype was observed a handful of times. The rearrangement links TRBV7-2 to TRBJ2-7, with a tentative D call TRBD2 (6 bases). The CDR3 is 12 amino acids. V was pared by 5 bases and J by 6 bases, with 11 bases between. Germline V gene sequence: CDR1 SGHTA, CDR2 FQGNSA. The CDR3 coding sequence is TGTGCCAGCAGCGAGGACTATGGCGAGCAGTACTTC. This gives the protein CASSEDYGEQYF.

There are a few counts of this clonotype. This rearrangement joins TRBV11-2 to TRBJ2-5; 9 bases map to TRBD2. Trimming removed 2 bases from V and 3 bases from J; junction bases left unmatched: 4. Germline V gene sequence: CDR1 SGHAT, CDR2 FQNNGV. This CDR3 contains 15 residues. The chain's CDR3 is CASSLSGTSKETQYF. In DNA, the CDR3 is TGTGCCAGCAGCTTATCTGGGACTAGCAAAGAGACCCAGTACTTC. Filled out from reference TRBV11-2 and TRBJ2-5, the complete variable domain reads EAGVAQSPRYKIIEKRQSVAFWCNPISGHATLYWYQQILGQGPKLLIQFQNNGVVDDSQLPKDRFSAERLKGVDSTLKIQPAKLEDSAVYLCASSLSGTSKETQYFGPGTRLLVL.

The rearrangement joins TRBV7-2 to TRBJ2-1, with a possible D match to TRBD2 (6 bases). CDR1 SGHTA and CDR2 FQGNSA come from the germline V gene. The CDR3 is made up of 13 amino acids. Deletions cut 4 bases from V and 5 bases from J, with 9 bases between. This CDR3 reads CASSWGLNNEQFF. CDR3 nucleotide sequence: TGTGCCAGCAGCTGGGGACTCAACAATGAGCAGTTCTTC.